The following is a T cell receptor (beta chain) sequence with its context. The length of the CDR3 is 20 residues. Germline CDR1 SGHNT, CDR2 YYREEE (reference sequence). With V trimmed by 2 bases and J by 0 bases, 13 bases remained unmatched. Per the original data handling: Reference gene primer amplification gave estimated nucleated cell counts. Only in-frame clones appear in the TCRdb table, and some are missing; sequencing was by immunoSEQ multiplex PCR. The V and J calls and clone size were taken over from that table, and D and trimming were inferred from the DNA. Of under 250,000 clones listed, around 86% are singletons. This sample was taken from a study of blood T cell repertoires in COVID-19.

The receptor comes from a woman older than 75 with COVID-19, enrolled during active disease. Sample: peripheral blood. V is TRBV5-4 and J is TRBJ2-1, with 11 bases identical to TRBD2. CDR3 coding DNA: TGTGCCAGCAGCTTCGGTCCGGCTAGCGGGGGGCTCCGCTCCTACAATGAGCAGTTCTTC. Translating it yields CASSFGPASGGLRSYNEQFF.